The rows below give T cell receptor beta chains drawn from one sample of a study of blood T cell repertoires in COVID-19. The method was immunoSEQ multiplex PCR; TCRdb's version includes in-frame clones alone and lacks a portion of them. This sample has around 100,000 clones, with 85% found just once. Sequences were obtained from peripheral blood. All receptors derive from a man aged 35-49 years with acute or convalescent COVID-19. Each CDR3 is given with its conserved first and last residue. Each record gives: D gene, J gene, V gene, clone size, CDR3 protein, CDR3 DNA. The D gene is left open where the match is weak. Clone size is shown for a subset of rows, as once, few, many or a class of expanded clone.

NA TRBJ2-5 TRBV7-8 once CATLAVEATQYF TGTGCCACCTTGGCGGTGGAGGCGACCCAGTACTTC
TRBD1 TRBJ1-4 TRBV7-2 NA CASRDRSNEKLFF TGTGCCAGCCGGGACAGGTCTAATGAAAAACTGTTTTTT
NA TRBJ2-6 TRBV19 NA CASSPRARVLTF TGTGCCAGTAGTCCCCGTGCGCGTGTCCTGACTTTC
NA TRBJ2-3 TRBV5-4 NA CASSLVSLGGTQYF TGTGCCAGCAGCTTGGTTTCTTTGGGGGGTACGCAGTATTTT
TRBD1 TRBJ2-1 TRBV6-6 NA CASRLGQAYNEQFF TGTGCCAGCAGATTGGGACAGGCCTACAATGAGCAGTTCTTC
NA TRBJ1-4 TRBV6-5 NA CASSYGVGGEKLFF TGTGCCAGCAGTTACGGGGTTGGGGGGGAAAAACTGTTTTTT
TRBD2 TRBJ2-2 TRBV6-2/TRBV6-3 NA CASSPTSGRTGELFF TGTGCCAGCAGTCCGACTAGCGGGAGGACCGGGGAGCTGTTTTTT
NA TRBJ2-1 TRBV7-2 NA CASSALQGGGTTYNEQFF TGTGCCAGCAGCGCGCTTCAGGGGGGCGGTACTACATACAATGAGCAGTTCTTC
NA TRBJ2-1 TRBV7-9 NA CASSAPVSIYNEQFF TGTGCCAGCAGCGCTCCAGTATCAATTTACAATGAGCAGTTCTTC
NA TRBJ2-1 TRBV7-9 NA CASSPGLVYEQFF TGTGCCAGCAGCCCGGGACTGGTATATGAGCAGTTCTTC
NA TRBJ1-4 TRBV2 NA CASSVRVTNEKLFF TGTGCCAGCAGTGTCCGGGTAACTAATGAAAAACTGTTTTTT
TRBD1 TRBJ1-6 TRBV2 NA CASRRGQVDNSPLHF TGTGCCAGCAGGCGGGGACAGGTCGATAATTCACCCCTCCACTTT
TRBD2 TRBJ2-3 TRBV6-5 NA CASSYSGGGAADTQYF TGTGCCAGCAGTTACTCGGGCGGGGGGGCGGCAGATACGCAGTATTTT
NA TRBJ2-7 TRBV7-9 NA CASSSLANLYEQYF TGTGCCAGCAGCTCTCTAGCGAATCTCTACGAGCAGTACTTC
NA TRBJ1-6 TRBV28 few CASSSIQNSPLHF TGTGCCAGCAGTTCCATACAGAATTCACCCCTCCACTTT
TRBD2 TRBJ2-5 TRBV7-8 NA CASSPKGLAGGPGAQETQYF TGTGCCAGCAGCCCGAAGGGACTAGCGGGAGGGCCGGGTGCCCAAGAGACCCAGTACTTC
TRBD2 TRBJ2-3 TRBV5-4 NA CASSLGEGRADTQYF TGTGCCAGCAGCTTGGGGGAGGGCCGCGCAGATACGCAGTATTTT
NA TRBJ2-3 TRBV6-5 once CASDWSTDTQYF TGTGCCAGCGACTGGAGCACAGATACGCAGTATTTT
TRBD2 TRBJ2-1 TRBV3-1/TRBV3-2 NA CASSQEGGDYNEQFF TGTGCCAGCAGCCAAGAGGGGGGGGACTACAATGAGCAGTTCTTC
NA TRBJ2-3 TRBV24-1 NA CATSDLQGGQGTSGSTDTQYF TGTGCCACCAGTGATTTGCAGGGGGGACAGGGTACTAGCGGAAGCACAGATACGCAGTATTTT
NA TRBJ1-1 TRBV29-1 NA CSGRQHSNTEAFF TGCAGCGGAAGACAGCATTCGAACACTGAAGCTTTCTTT
NA TRBJ2-3 TRBV6-2/TRBV6-3 NA CASSYAGSFTDTQYF TGTGCCAGCAGTTACGCCGGGAGTTTCACAGATACGCAGTATTTT
NA TRBJ2-5 TRBV20-1 once CSASTLGQETQYF TGCAGTGCTAGTACTCTAGGCCAAGAGACCCAGTACTTC
NA TRBJ1-1 TRBV3-1/TRBV3-2 NA CASSQAGVIETEAFF TGTGCCAGCAGCCAAGCGGGGGTGATAGAGACTGAAGCTTTCTTT
TRBD2 TRBJ2-3 TRBV19 once CASSIPLRGGDTQYF TGTGCCAGTAGTATCCCCCTCCGGGGGGGCGATACGCAGTATTTT
NA TRBJ2-2 TRBV6-5 once CASSYSRLSELFF TGTGCCAGCAGTTACTCCCGCCTATCCGAGCTGTTTTTT
TRBD1 TRBJ2-3 TRBV9 NA CASSVGQQKDTQYF TGTGCCAGCAGCGTGGGACAGCAGAAAGATACGCAGTATTTT
TRBD2 TRBJ2-1 TRBV6-5 NA CASSLAGGFNEQFF TGTGCCAGCAGTTTAGCGGGAGGATTCAATGAGCAGTTCTTC
NA TRBJ2-3 TRBV11-2 NA CASSLGTTLNTQYF TGTGCCAGCAGCTTAGGGACTACTCTAAATACGCAGTATTTT
NA TRBJ1-1 TRBV5-1 NA CASSLALLDSSSGTEAFF TGCGCCAGCAGCTTGGCCCTCCTGGACTCCTCGTCGGGGACTGAAGCTTTCTTT
TRBD1 TRBJ1-3 TRBV3-1/TRBV3-2 few CASSQRQGVNTIYF TGTGCCAGCAGCCAACGACAGGGAGTAAACACCATATATTTT
NA TRBJ1-5 TRBV6-5 NA CASSSTRHSNQPQHF TGTGCCAGCAGTAGTACCAGACATAGCAATCAGCCCCAGCATTTT
TRBD1 TRBJ1-3 TRBV5-1 NA CASSPGTAGNTIYF TGCGCCAGCAGCCCAGGGACAGCTGGAAACACCATATATTTT